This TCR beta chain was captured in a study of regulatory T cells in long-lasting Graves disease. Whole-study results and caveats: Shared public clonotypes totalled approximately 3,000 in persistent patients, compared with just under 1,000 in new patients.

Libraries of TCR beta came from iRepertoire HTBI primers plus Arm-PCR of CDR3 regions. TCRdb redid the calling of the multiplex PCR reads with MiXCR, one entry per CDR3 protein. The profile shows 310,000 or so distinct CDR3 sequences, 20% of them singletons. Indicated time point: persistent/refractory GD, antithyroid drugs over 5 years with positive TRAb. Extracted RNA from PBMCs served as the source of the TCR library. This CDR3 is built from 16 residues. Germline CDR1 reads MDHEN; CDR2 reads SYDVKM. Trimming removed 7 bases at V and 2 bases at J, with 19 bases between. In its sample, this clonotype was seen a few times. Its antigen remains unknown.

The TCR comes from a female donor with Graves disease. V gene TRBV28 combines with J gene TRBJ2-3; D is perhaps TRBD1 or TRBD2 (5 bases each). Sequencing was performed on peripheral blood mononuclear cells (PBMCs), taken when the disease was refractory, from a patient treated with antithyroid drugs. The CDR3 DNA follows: TGTGCCAGCACAAAAGCGGCAGGGTTACTCACAGATACGCAGTATTTT. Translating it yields CASTKAAGLLTDTQYF.